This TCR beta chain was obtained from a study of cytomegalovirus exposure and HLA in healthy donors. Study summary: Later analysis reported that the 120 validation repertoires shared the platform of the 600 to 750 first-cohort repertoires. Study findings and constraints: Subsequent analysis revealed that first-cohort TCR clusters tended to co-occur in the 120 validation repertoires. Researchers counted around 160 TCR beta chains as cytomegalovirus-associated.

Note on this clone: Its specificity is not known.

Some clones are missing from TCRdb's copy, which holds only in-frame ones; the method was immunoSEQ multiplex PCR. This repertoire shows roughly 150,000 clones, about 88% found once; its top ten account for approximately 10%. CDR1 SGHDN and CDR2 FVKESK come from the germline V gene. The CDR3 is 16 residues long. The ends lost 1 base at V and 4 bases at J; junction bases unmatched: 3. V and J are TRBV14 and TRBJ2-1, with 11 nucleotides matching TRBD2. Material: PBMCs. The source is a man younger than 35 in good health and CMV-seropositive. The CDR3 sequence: CASSQVRTSGYNEQFF. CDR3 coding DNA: TGTGCCAGCAGCCAAGTGCGGACTAGCGGGTACAATGAGCAGTTCTTC.